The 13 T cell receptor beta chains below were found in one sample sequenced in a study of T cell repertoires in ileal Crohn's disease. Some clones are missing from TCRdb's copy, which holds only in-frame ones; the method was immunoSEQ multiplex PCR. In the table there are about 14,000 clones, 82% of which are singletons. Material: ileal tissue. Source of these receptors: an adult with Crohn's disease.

The CDR3, as DNA: TGTGCCAGCTCTACCTTGGAGGGCAAAAACATTCAGTACTTC. As protein: CASSTLEGKNIQYF. The rearrangement joins TRBV16 to TRBJ2-4; D possibly corresponds to TRBD2 (6 bases). V was trimmed by 8 bases and J by 3 bases, leaving 14 bases between them. The CDR3 loop spans 14 amino acids. Per germline, CDR1 KGHSY and CDR2 FQNENV.

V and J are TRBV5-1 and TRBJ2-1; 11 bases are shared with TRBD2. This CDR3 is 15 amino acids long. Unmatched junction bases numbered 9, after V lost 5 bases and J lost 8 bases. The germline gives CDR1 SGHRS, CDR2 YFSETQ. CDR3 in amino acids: CASRPTSGNIYEQFF. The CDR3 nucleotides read TGCGCCAGCAGGCCGACTAGCGGGAATATTTATGAGCAGTTCTTC.

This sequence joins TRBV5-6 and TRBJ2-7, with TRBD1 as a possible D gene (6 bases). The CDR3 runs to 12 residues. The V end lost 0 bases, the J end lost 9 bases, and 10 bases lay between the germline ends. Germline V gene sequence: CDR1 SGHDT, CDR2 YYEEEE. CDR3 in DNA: TGTGCCAGCAGCTTGGGTCAGGGGTGGCAGTACTTC. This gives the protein CASSLGQGWQYF. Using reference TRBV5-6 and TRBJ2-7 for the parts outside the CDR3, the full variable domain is DAGVTQSPTHLIKTRGQQVTLRCSPKSGHDTVSWYQQALGQGPQFIFQYYEEEERQRGNFPDRFSGHQFPNYSSELNVNALLLGDSALYLCASSLGQGWQYFGPGTRLTVT.

The CDR3 DNA follows: TGTGCCTGTGGGACAGTACTGAGGGAAAAACTGTTTTTT. Its protein is CACGTVLREKLFF. The chain links TRBV5-5 to TRBJ1-4, with 7 bases that match TRBD1. The V segment lost 10 bases and the J segment 8 bases; nucleotides outside the gene matches: 11. Germline assignment: CDR1 SGHKS and CDR2 YYEKEE (reference sequence). The CDR3 covers 13 residues.

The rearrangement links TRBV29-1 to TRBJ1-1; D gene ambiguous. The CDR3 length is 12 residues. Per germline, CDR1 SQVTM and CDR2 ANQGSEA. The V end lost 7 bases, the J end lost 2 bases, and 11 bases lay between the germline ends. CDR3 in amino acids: CSATPPNTEAFF. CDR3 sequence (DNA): TGCAGCGCCACACCCCCCAACACTGAAGCTTTCTTT.

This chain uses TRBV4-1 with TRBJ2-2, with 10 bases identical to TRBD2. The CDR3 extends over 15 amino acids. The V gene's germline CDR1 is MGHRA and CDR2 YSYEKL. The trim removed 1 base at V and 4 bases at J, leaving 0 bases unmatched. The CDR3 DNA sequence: TGCGCCAGCAGCCAAGGGACTAGCGGCACCGGGGAGCTGTTTTTT. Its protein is CASSQGTSGTGELFF.

This chain's CDR3 is CASTPGQQETQYF. For the CDR3, the DNA is TGTGCCAGTACTCCGGGACAGCAAGAGACCCAGTACTTC. V usage is TRBV2 and J usage is TRBJ2-5; 7 nucleotides match TRBD1. Germline lookup yields CDR1 SNHLY and CDR2 FYNNEI. V shed 9 bases, J shed 2 bases, and the junction held 6 bases outside the gene matches. The CDR3 length is 13 residues. Complete variable domain (other parts from reference TRBV2 and TRBJ2-5): EPEVTQTPSHQVTQMGQEVILRCVPISNHLYFYWYRQILGQKVEFLVSFYNNEISEKSEIFDDQFSVERPDGSNFTLKIRSTKLEDSAMYFCASTPGQQETQYFGPGTRLLVL.

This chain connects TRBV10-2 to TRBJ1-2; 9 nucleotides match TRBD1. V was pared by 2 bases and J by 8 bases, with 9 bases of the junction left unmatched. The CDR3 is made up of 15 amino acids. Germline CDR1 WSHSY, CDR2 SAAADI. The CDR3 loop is CASSEVKDRGKGYTF. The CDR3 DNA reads TGCGCCAGCAGTGAGGTTAAGGACAGGGGTAAAGGCTACACCTTC.

The CDR3: CASSQGQTNQAFF. The CDR3 bases are TGTGCCAGCAGCCAAGGACAAACGAACCAAGCTTTCTTT. The rearrangement joins TRBV4-2 to TRBJ1-1; unclear D gene. Trimming took 1 base from V and 9 from J, leaving 12 bases between them. The CDR3 totals 13 residues. The germline V gene encodes CDR1 LGHNA and CDR2 YNFKEQ.

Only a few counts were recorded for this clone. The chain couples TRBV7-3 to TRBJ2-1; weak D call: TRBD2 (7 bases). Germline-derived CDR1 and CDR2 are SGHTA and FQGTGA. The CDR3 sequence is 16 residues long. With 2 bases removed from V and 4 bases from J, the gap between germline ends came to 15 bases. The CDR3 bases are TGTGCCAGCAGCTTACGGCGGGGGCGGGATTACAATGAGCAGTTCTTC. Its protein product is CASSLRRGRDYNEQFF.

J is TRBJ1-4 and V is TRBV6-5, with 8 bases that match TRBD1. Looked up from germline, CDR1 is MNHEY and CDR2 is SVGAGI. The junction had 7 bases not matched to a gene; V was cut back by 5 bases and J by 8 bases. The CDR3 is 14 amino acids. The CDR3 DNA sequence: TGTGCCAGCAGTCGCAGGGGGCTCGGAGAAAAACTGTTTTTT. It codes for CASSRRGLGEKLFF.

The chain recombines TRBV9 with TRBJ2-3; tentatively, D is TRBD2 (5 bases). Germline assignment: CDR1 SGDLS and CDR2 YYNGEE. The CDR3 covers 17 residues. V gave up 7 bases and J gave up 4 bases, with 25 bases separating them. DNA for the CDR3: TGTGCCAGCTCCTTCCCGCGTAAGGGAGCTCCTCCAGATACGCAGTATTTT. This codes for CASSFPRKGAPPDTQYF.

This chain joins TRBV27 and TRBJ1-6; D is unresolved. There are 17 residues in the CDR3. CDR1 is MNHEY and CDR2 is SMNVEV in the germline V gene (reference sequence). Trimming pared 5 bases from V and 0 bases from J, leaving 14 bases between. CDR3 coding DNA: TGTGCCAGCAGTCCTCAGAGACGGAGCTCCTATAATTCACCCCTCCACTTT. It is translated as CASSPQRRSSYNSPLHF.